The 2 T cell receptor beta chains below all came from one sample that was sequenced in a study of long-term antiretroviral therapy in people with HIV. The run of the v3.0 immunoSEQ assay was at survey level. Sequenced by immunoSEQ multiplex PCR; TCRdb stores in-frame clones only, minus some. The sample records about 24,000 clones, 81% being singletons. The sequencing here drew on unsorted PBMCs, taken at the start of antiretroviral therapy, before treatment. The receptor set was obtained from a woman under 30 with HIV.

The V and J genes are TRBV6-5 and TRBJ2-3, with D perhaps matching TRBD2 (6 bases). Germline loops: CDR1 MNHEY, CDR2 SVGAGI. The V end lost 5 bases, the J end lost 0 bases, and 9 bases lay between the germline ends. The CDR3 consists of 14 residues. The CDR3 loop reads CASSGTRSTDTQYF. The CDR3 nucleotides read TGTGCCAGCAGTGGGACTCGTAGCACAGATACGCAGTATTTT.

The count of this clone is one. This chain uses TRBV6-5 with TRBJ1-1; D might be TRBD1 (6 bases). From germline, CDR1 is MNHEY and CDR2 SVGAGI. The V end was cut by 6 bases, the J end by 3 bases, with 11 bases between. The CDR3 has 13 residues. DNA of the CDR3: TGTGCCAGCAGAACCTACAGGGACACTGAAGCTTTCTTT. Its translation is CASRTYRDTEAFF.